A single sample gave rise to the 30 T cell receptor beta chains below, sequenced in a study of molecular identifiers for immune sequencing clone quantification. Via MiXCR, TCRdb re-called the PCR reads, giving one row per CDR3 protein. The profile shows 600,000 to 650,000 distinct CDR3 sequences, just under 20% of them singletons. Specimen: naive CD8+ T cells from blood, with Jurkat cell RNA spiked in. The subset denotes: FACS-sorted CD8+CD4-CCR7+CD45RA+ naive T cells. Source of these receptors: a human donor in good health. Some libraries in this study had Jurkat cell RNA spiked in.

Many counts were recorded for this clonotype. V usage is TRBV7-9 and J usage is TRBJ1-1; no clear D gene. The CDR3 is made up of 14 amino acids. The ends were cut back, 4 bases at V and 8 bases at J, with 17 bases in the middle. Germline V lookup: CDR1 SEHNR, CDR2 FQNEAQ (reference sequence). The CDR3 sequence: CASSSRTRLGEAFF. DNA of the CDR3: TGTGCCAGCAGCTCTCGAACCCGTCTAGGGGAAGCTTTCTTT.

This clonotype was counted at least ten times. The gene calls are TRBV13 and TRBJ1-4, with 7 bases identical to TRBD1. Germline values: CDR1 PRHDT, CDR2 FYEKMQ (reference sequence). Trimming removed 4 bases from V and 0 bases from J; junction bases left unmatched: 8. The CDR3 loop spans 17 amino acids. Here the CDR3 reads CASSYRTGDATNEKLFF. DNA of the CDR3: TGTGCCAGCAGCTATAGGACAGGCGACGCAACTAATGAAAAACTGTTTTTT.

The chain employs TRBV4-3 and TRBJ1-1; weak D call: TRBD1 (6 bases). The CDR3 contains 16 residues. The V end lost 1 base, the J end lost 2 bases, and 14 bases lay between the germline ends. From germline, CDR1 is LGHNA and CDR2 YSLEER. CDR3 in DNA: TGCGCCAGCAGCCAAGTTTTGGCAGGGACAAACACTGAAGCTTTCTTT. This sequence encodes CASSQVLAGTNTEAFF.

The rearrangement uses TRBV4-3 and TRBJ2-6, with TRBD1 matching 9 bases. The V gene end was trimmed by 4 bases and the J gene end by 3 bases; junction bases not matched to a gene: 7. This CDR3 has 17 residues. CDR1 and CDR2 (germline): LGHNA, YSLEER. CDR3 nucleotides: TGCGCCAGCAGCCCCCGGGACAGGGATTATGGGGCCAACGTCCTGACTTTC. Translated, it gives CASSPRDRDYGANVLTF.

There are a few counts of this clonotype. The chain recombines TRBV27 with TRBJ2-7, with 11 bases identical to TRBD2. The germline V gene has CDR1 MNHEY and CDR2 SMNVEV (reference sequence). With V trimmed by 0 bases and J by 5 bases, 3 bases remained unmatched. The CDR3 is 15 amino acids. The CDR3 protein is CASSLSASGGNEQYF. The DNA of the CDR3 is TGTGCCAGCAGTTTATCGGCTAGCGGGGGGAACGAGCAGTACTTC.

The chain employs TRBV6-2 or TRBV6-3 and TRBJ2-3; 7 bases map to TRBD1. CDR1 and CDR2 from the germline V gene are MNHEY and SVGEGT. Unmatched junction bases numbered 16, after V lost 6 bases and J lost 1 base. The CDR3 contains 18 residues. CDR3 loop: CASSPFGDRHAGTDTQYF. The DNA of the CDR3 is TGTGCCAGCAGCCCCTTCGGGGACAGACATGCGGGCACAGATACGCAGTATTTT.

This chain uses TRBV7-9 with TRBJ2-5; D is unclear. Trimming removed 3 bases at V and 2 bases at J, with 13 bases between. Germline V CDR1 and CDR2: SEHNR, FQNEAQ (reference sequence). The CDR3 loop spans 15 amino acids. CDR3 loop: CASSFRLGSQETQYF. The DNA for the CDR3 is TGTGCCAGCAGCTTTCGGTTAGGTTCTCAAGAGACCCAGTACTTC. Variable domain in full (rest from reference TRBV7-9 and TRBJ2-5): DTGVSQNPRHKITKRGQNVTFRCDPISEHNRLYWYRQTLGQGPEFLTYFQNEAQLEKSRLLSDRFSAERPKGSFSTLEIQRTEQGDSAMYLCASSFRLGSQETQYFGPGTRLLVL.

Details on this clonotype: This may stem from a read error, because a much larger clone lies one nucleotide away. The chain links TRBV4-2 to TRBJ2-7, with D possibly being TRBD1 or TRBD2 (6 bases each). CDR3 length equals 16 residues. Germline lookup yields CDR1 LGHNA and CDR2 YNFKEQ. CDR3 in amino acids: CAGSQVSGGGGGEQYF. CDR3 in DNA: TGTGCCGGCAGCCAAGTAAGTGGAGGAGGGGGAGGCGAGCAGTACTTC.

Worth noting for this clonotype: A junction boundary mismatches the germline segment, possibly from a read error. The chain joins TRBV5-5 to TRBJ2-2; D may be TRBD2 (6 bases). The CDR3 length is 20 residues. CDR1 and CDR2 from the germline V gene are SGHKS and YYEKEE (reference sequence). CDR3 bases: TGTGCCGGCAGCTTGGCCGGGCGGAGGGCAGGGATGAAGAAGGCCGGGGAGCTGTTTTTT. Translated: CAGSLAGRRAGMKKAGELFF.

This clonotype was observed many times. This chain joins TRBV6-2 or TRBV6-3 and TRBJ1-1, with 12 positions matching TRBD1. The V gene end was trimmed by 7 bases and the J gene end by 6 bases; junction bases not matched to a gene: 12. CDR1 is MNHEY, CDR2 SVGEGT, per germline. The CDR3 length is 16 residues. In DNA, the CDR3 is TGTGCCAGCAAAGCAGAATGGGACAGGGGGCCCGCTGAAGCTTTCTTT. Translating gives CASKAEWDRGPAEAFF.

In regard to this clonotype: This could be a read error, since a much larger clone is one nucleotide away. V gene TRBV5-1 combines with J gene TRBJ1-1; maybe TRBD1 (6 bases). This CDR3 spans 16 amino acids. CDR1 is SGHRS, CDR2 YFSETQ, per germline. In DNA form, the CDR3 reads TGCGCCAGCAGCTCTACCCCGACAGGATGGAACACTGAAGCTTCCTTT. It specifies CASSSTPTGWNTEASF.

This clonotype was detected ten times or more. This chain connects TRBV7-9 to TRBJ2-3, with no clear D. Germline lookup yields CDR1 SEHNR and CDR2 FQNEAQ (reference sequence). Trimming removed 5 bases from V and 3 bases from J, with 15 bases in between. The CDR3 loop spans 15 amino acids. The DNA of the CDR3 is TGTGCCAGCAGCCCGAGCTCGAGCCTGACAGATACGCAGTATTTT. Translating it yields CASSPSSSLTDTQYF. Full variable domain (remainder filled in from reference TRBV7-9 and TRBJ2-3): DTGVSQNPRHKITKRGQNVTFRCDPISEHNRLYWYRQTLGQGPEFLTYFQNEAQLEKSRLLSDRFSAERPKGSFSTLEIQRTEQGDSAMYLCASSPSSSLTDTQYFGPGTRLTVL.

This clonotype was counted many times. V usage is TRBV6-2 or TRBV6-3 and J usage is TRBJ2-7, with D tentatively TRBD1 (5 bases). The CDR3 spans 14 residues. From germline, CDR1 is MNHEY and CDR2 SVGEGT. V was clipped by 7 bases and J by 2 bases, with 15 bases between them. CDR3 DNA sequence: TGTGCCAGCACCCCCCCGGACAAAGCCTACGAGCAGTACTTC. The encoded protein is CASTPPDKAYEQYF.

This clonotype occurred many times. The rearrangement links TRBV30 to TRBJ1-1; possibly TRBD1 for D (5 bases). Trimming stripped 0 bases from V and 2 bases from J, with 16 bases between. The CDR3 extends over 16 amino acids. Germline CDR1 reads GTSNPN; CDR2 reads SVGIG (reference sequence). CDR3 bases: TGTGCCTGGAGTGTACGGGGTGGCGGGGGAAACACTGAAGCTTTCTTT. Translating gives CAWSVRGGGGNTEAFF.

This clonotype was detected many times. The chain joins TRBV7-8 to TRBJ1-2; D uncertain. The CDR3 covers 13 residues. The germline gives CDR1 SGHVS, CDR2 FQNEAQ. Trimming removed 5 bases at V and 1 base at J, with 8 bases between. DNA of the CDR3: TGTGCCAGCAGCCAGGATTTTAACTATGGCTACACCTTC. It translates to CASSQDFNYGYTF. Looking up the rest from reference TRBV7-8 and TRBJ1-2 gives the full variable domain: GAGVSQSPRYKVAKRGQDVALRCDPISGHVSLFWYQQALGQGPEFLTYFQNEAQLDKSGLPSDRFFAERPEGSVSTLKIQRTQQEDSAVYLCASSQDFNYGYTFGSGTRLTVV.

This clonotype showed up many times. The chain is built from TRBV15 and TRBJ2-5; maybe TRBD2 (6 bases). V shed 5 bases and J shed 9 bases, with 19 bases lying between them. CDR3 length: 14 amino acids. The germline V gene encodes CDR1 LNHNV and CDR2 YYDKDF (reference sequence). CDR3 DNA sequence: TGTGCCACCAGCTCAGGACTATTTGGGGAGGCCCAGTACTTC. The encoded protein is CATSSGLFGEAQYF.

In its sample, this clonotype was seen many times. V is TRBV5-5 and J is TRBJ1-1, with D possibly being TRBD1 (5 bases). There are 15 residues in the CDR3. CDR1 is SGHKS and CDR2 is YYEKEE in the germline V gene (reference sequence). Trimming removed 4 bases from V and 4 bases from J, with 17 bases in between. The DNA of the CDR3 is TGTGCCAGCAGCCAAGAGGGGTCCCGGGGCACTGAAGCTTTCTTT. It yields the protein CASSQEGSRGTEAFF.

This clonotype was seen many times. The chain is built from TRBV6-2 or TRBV6-3 and TRBJ1-1, with D possibly TRBD1 on 6 matching bases. The germline V gene encodes CDR1 MNHEY and CDR2 SVGEGT. This CDR3 region has 17 residues. Trimming removed 2 bases from V and 1 base from J, with 17 bases in between. The CDR3 coding sequence is TGTGCCAGCAGTTACCCAGGGGTTTGGGAGAAGAACACTGAAGCTTTCTTT. Translation: CASSYPGVWEKNTEAFF.

The chain recombines TRBV11-2 with TRBJ2-5; maybe TRBD2 (6 bases). Germline V gene sequence: CDR1 SGHAT, CDR2 FQNNGV. V was cut by 7 bases and J by 7 bases, with 19 bases left in between. CDR3 length: 14 amino acids. The CDR3 DNA is TGTGCCAGCATCCCCTTTTCGGGGGAGGCGACCCAGTACTTC. It encodes CASIPFSGEATQYF.

The chain uses TRBV2 and TRBJ1-1; tentative D call: TRBD1 (5 bases). The V gene's germline CDR1 is SNHLY and CDR2 FYNNEI. V dropped 3 bases and J dropped 3 bases, with 8 bases sitting between them. This CDR3 has 13 amino acids. The CDR3 loop is CASSDRDDTEAFF. CDR3 DNA sequence: TGTGCCAGCAGTGACCGGGACGACACTGAAGCTTTCTTT.

This clonotype was seen at least ten times. CDR3 in amino acids: CASSLVDGGNTQYF. The CDR3 DNA is TGTGCCAGCAGCTTAGTGGACGGCGGAAATACGCAGTATTTT. This chain uses TRBV7-9 with TRBJ2-3; D is ambiguous. This CDR3 comprises 14 residues. Germline CDR1 reads SEHNR; CDR2 reads FQNEAQ (reference sequence). V was cut by 1 base and J by 7 bases, with 12 bases left in between.

This clonotype was seen repeatedly, ten times or more. V gene TRBV24-1 combines with J gene TRBJ2-2; unclear D gene. V was cut by 5 bases and J by 6 bases, with 12 bases left in between. Germline V lookup: CDR1 KGHDR, CDR2 SFDVKD. This CDR3 has 14 amino acids. The CDR3 DNA reads TGTGCCACCAGTGCGTCAGTCCTATCCGGGGAGCTGTTTTTT. This sequence encodes CATSASVLSGELFF.

This clonotype was observed many times. The chain uses TRBV24-1 and TRBJ2-1; maybe TRBD2 (6 bases). V shed 5 bases and J shed 2 bases, with 9 bases lying between them. The CDR3 extends over 14 amino acids. CDR1 is KGHDR and CDR2 is SFDVKD in the germline V gene. CDR3 sequence (DNA): TGTGCCACCAGTGCGCGGGACGCCTACAATGAGCAGTTCTTC. Its translation is CATSARDAYNEQFF.

This clonotype showed up many times. The chain joins TRBV4-1 to TRBJ2-5; 7 nucleotides match TRBD1. CDR3 length: 15 amino acids. CDR1 MGHRA and CDR2 YSYEKL come from the germline V gene. V lost 1 base, J lost 2 bases, and 4 bases stayed unmatched. CDR3 DNA: TGCGCCAGCAGCCAAGCACGACAGGGACAAGAGACCCAGTACTTC. Amino acid sequence: CASSQARQGQETQYF.

This chain joins TRBV19 and TRBJ2-7, with D possibly matching TRBD2 (5 bases). The CDR3 extends over 16 amino acids. Trimming cost V 1 base and J 0 bases, with 13 bases left between them. Germline loops: CDR1 LNHDA, CDR2 SQIVND (reference sequence). Here the CDR3 DNA reads TGTGCCAGTAGTATAGGAGCGGCGACGAGCTCCTACGAGCAGTACTTC. This encodes CASSIGAATSSYEQYF. The variable domain in full, completed from reference TRBV19 and TRBJ2-7, reads DGGITQSPKYLFRKEGQNVTLSCEQNLNHDAMYWYRQDPGQGLRLIYYSQIVNDFQKGDIAEGYSVSREKKESFPLTVTSAQKNPTAFYLCASSIGAATSSYEQYFGPGTRLTVT.

This clonotype was seen at least ten times. This chain joins TRBV4-1 and TRBJ2-3; TRBD2 agrees at 7 bases. The ends lost 5 bases at V and 2 bases at J; junction bases unmatched: 7. This CDR3 is built from 15 residues. The germline V gene encodes CDR1 MGHRA and CDR2 YSYEKL. CDR3 loop: CASSSTSSITDTQYF. CDR3 sequence (DNA): TGCGCCAGCAGCTCGACTAGCTCGATCACAGATACGCAGTATTTT.

Notes on this clonotype: Since a much larger clone is just one base distant, this may be a read error. This sequence joins TRBV5-6 and TRBJ2-7, with D unresolved. Looked up from germline, CDR1 is SGHDT and CDR2 is YYEEEE. The CDR3 contains 14 residues. Trimming removed 5 bases at V and 3 bases at J, with 15 bases between. CDR3 in amino acids: CASSIRSPIYEQYF. The DNA of the CDR3 is TGTGCCAGCAGTATCAGGAGCCCCATCTACGAGCAGTACTTC.

On this clonotype itself: A clone one base away is much larger, so this may be a read error. This chain uses TRBV6-5 with TRBJ2-6; tentative D call: TRBD1 (6 bases). From germline, CDR1 is MNHEY and CDR2 SVGAGI. The CDR3 covers 16 residues. V was cut by 8 bases and J by 1 base, with 15 bases left in between. CDR3 DNA sequence: TGTGCCAGCGCACAGGGCCTCTGGTCTGGGGCCAACGTCCTGACTTTC. Translated, it gives CASAQGLWSGANVLTF.

This clonotype was observed many times. The rearrangement uses TRBV9 and TRBJ2-3; D is unclear. The V end was cut by 0 bases, the J end by 5 bases, with 7 bases between. This CDR3 is built from 13 residues. CDR1 and CDR2 (germline): SGDLS, YYNGEE. The CDR3 is CASSVDMEDTQYF. The CDR3 nucleotides read TGTGCCAGCAGCGTAGACATGGAAGATACGCAGTATTTT.

This clonotype was counted ten times or more. The chain employs TRBV3-1 and TRBJ2-3; D is unclear. This CDR3 contains 15 residues. V lost 1 base, J lost 4 bases, and 12 bases lay in between. Looked up from germline, CDR1 is LGHDT and CDR2 is YNNKEL (reference sequence). CDR3 sequence: CASSQAGPGPDTQYF. DNA of the CDR3: TGTGCCAGCAGCCAAGCGGGTCCGGGCCCAGATACGCAGTATTTT.